This T cell receptor (beta chain) was sequenced for a study of blood T cell repertoires in COVID-19. Study-wide background: The origin of the acute and convalescent COVID-19 samples was the United States, Italy and Spain.

Clones were sequenced by immunoSEQ multiplex PCR, and TCRdb holds only the in-frame ones, with some missing. Found here are some 59,000 clones, 80% to 90% of them singletons; the top ten hold approximately 4.9%. CDR3 length: 16 amino acids. Per germline, CDR1 SGHDN and CDR2 FVKESK. V lost 8 bases to trimming and J lost 0 bases; unmatched junction nucleotides: 4. Source material: peripheral blood. The V gene is TRBV14, the J gene TRBJ2-6; 10 bases line up with TRBD2. This clonotype originated in a woman aged 55-69 years with acute or convalescent COVID-19. The DNA for the CDR3 is TGTGCCAGCTCTAGCGGGGGCTTCTCTGGGGCCAACGTCCTGACTTTC. It translates to CASSSGGFSGANVLTF.